A single sample is the source of the 22 T cell receptor beta chains below, sequenced in a study of Ad26.COV2.S vaccination and SARS-CoV-2 variants. Treatment noted: 15 to 20 received Ad26.COV2.S at low or high dose, single or two shots; 5 received placebo; per-sample allocation not given. Collection of samples fell on day 63 after the first vaccine or placebo injection. Here immunoSEQ multiplex PCR was the method, and the copy in TCRdb shows in-frame clones only, minus some. The sample has more than 300,000 clones; 80% to 90% are singletons. This specimen consisted of peripheral blood, obtained in a trial of Ad26.COV2.S vaccine versus placebo. The receptors here all came from a person between 18 and 65 years old who received the Ad26.COV2.S COVID-19 vaccine or a placebo.

The rearrangement uses TRBV24-1 and TRBJ1-3; D is undetermined. V was trimmed by 6 bases and J by 0 bases, leaving 8 bases between them. The CDR3 has 14 residues. The germline CDR1 and CDR2 sequences are KGHDR and SFDVKD. The CDR3 loop reads CATSLSSSGNTIYF. For the CDR3, the DNA is TGTGCCACCAGTCTATCAAGCTCTGGAAACACCATATATTTT.

The V and J genes are TRBV28 and TRBJ1-2, with D possibly TRBD1 on 6 matching bases. V shed 8 bases and J shed 7 bases, with 17 bases lying between them. This CDR3 has 13 residues. The germline V gene has CDR1 MDHEN and CDR2 SYDVKM. The CDR3 is CASLPRGRSGYTF. CDR3 in DNA: TGTGCCAGCTTGCCCAGGGGACGATCTGGCTACACCTTC.

This clone was observed a single time. The chain uses TRBV19 and TRBJ2-7, with 11 bases lining up with TRBD2. The CDR3 runs 14 residues. J lost 7 bases, V lost 3 bases, and 5 bases had no gene match. The germline gives CDR1 LNHDA, CDR2 SQIVND (reference sequence). The CDR3 sequence is CASSIGLAGDEQYF. CDR3 sequence (DNA): TGTGCCAGTAGTATTGGACTAGCGGGCGATGAGCAGTACTTC.

The V call is TRBV9, the J call TRBJ1-6; D possibly corresponds to TRBD1 (6 bases). This CDR3 spans 15 amino acids. Trimming removed 4 bases from V and 8 bases from J, with 16 bases in between. The germline V gene has CDR1 SGDLS and CDR2 YYNGEE. The DNA of the CDR3 is TGTGCCAGCAGCAGGGGGGGCATTGAGTATTCACCCCTCCACTTT. Translation gives CASSRGGIEYSPLHF.

The V call is TRBV3-1 (or the pseudogene TRBV3-2), the J call TRBJ1-5; unclear D gene. The germline V gene has CDR1 LGHDT and CDR2 YNNKEL (reference sequence). The CDR3 has 13 amino acids. V lost 3 bases and J lost 9, with 12 bases in between. CDR3 bases: TGTGCCAGCAGCCAGTCACTAGGAGGGCCCCAGCATTTT. Translation: CASSQSLGGPQHF.

This clone occurred once. Germline is not matched at one junction end, which may reflect a read error. The chain has TRBV13 and TRBJ2-1; TRBD2 matches 12 bases. The CDR3 totals 16 residues. From germline, CDR1 is PRHDT and CDR2 FYEKMQ (reference sequence). CDR3: CASSSLAGGSSNEQFF. The DNA for the CDR3 is TGTGCCAGCAGCTCACTAGCGGGAGGATCCTCCAATGAGCAGTTCTTC.

V is TRBV7-2 and J is TRBJ2-1, with D maybe TRBD2 (5 bases). Germline V gene sequence: CDR1 SGHTA, CDR2 FQGNSA. The CDR3 extends over 17 amino acids. V was trimmed by 1 base and J by 8 bases, leaving 21 bases between them. The DNA of the CDR3 is TGTGCCAGCAGCTTAGGGGTACCAGGAGGCGATAGACATGAGCAGTTCTTC. It specifies CASSLGVPGGDRHEQFF.

The rearrangement links TRBV5-1 to TRBJ1-1; no clear D. Germline-derived CDR1 and CDR2 are SGHRS and YFSETQ. The CDR3 extends over 15 amino acids. V was cut by 0 bases and J by 3 bases, with 12 bases left in between. The CDR3 reads CASSLETRSDTEAFF. The CDR3 DNA is TGCGCCAGCAGCTTGGAAACCCGGTCGGACACTGAAGCTTTCTTT.

The chain joins TRBV4-1 to TRBJ2-2; the match to TRBD1 covers 9 bases. This CDR3 is 16 amino acids long. With V trimmed by 2 bases and J by 6 bases, 7 bases remained unmatched. Germline values: CDR1 MGHRA, CDR2 YSYEKL. The CDR3 sequence is CASSQSGTGSAGELFF. The CDR3 DNA follows: TGCGCCAGCAGCCAAAGCGGGACAGGGTCGGCCGGGGAGCTGTTTTTT.

The chain carries TRBV19 and TRBJ1-1; D ambiguous. The V end was cut by 3 bases, the J end by 6 bases, with 14 bases between. Germline values: CDR1 LNHDA, CDR2 SQIVND (reference sequence). This CDR3 region has 14 residues. The CDR3 bases are TGTGCCAGTAGTATGAGCGGGGTTGGATCTGAAGCTTTCTTT. Amino acids: CASSMSGVGSEAFF. The whole variable domain, filled in from reference TRBV19 and TRBJ1-1, reads DGGITQSPKYLFRKEGQNVTLSCEQNLNHDAMYWYRQDPGQGLRLIYYSQIVNDFQKGDIAEGYSVSREKKESFPLTVTSAQKNPTAFYLCASSMSGVGSEAFFGQGTRLTVV.

The chain links TRBV18 to TRBJ2-1; 7 bases are shared with TRBD1. Trimming cost V 4 bases and J 2 bases; bases outside gene matches: 11. This CDR3 is 17 amino acids long. In germline, CDR1 is KGHSH, CDR2 LQKENI. The CDR3 reads CASSRTIQGTTYNEQFF. In nucleotides, the CDR3 is TGTGCCAGCTCACGGACGATACAGGGGACCACCTACAATGAGCAGTTCTTC.

This clone has just one count. V and J are TRBV10-3 and TRBJ2-1; 7 nucleotides agree with TRBD2. Looked up from germline, CDR1 is ENHRY and CDR2 is SYGVKD. Trimming removed 7 bases from V and 4 bases from J; junction bases left unmatched: 7. The CDR3 has 14 residues. The chain's CDR3 is CAIKGSGAYNEQFF. For the CDR3, the DNA is TGTGCCATCAAAGGGAGCGGGGCTTACAATGAGCAGTTCTTC.

The chain employs TRBV5-1 and TRBJ2-1; D possibly corresponds to TRBD1 (6 bases). V lost 0 bases to trimming and J lost 6 bases, with 10 bases between them. CDR1 is SGHRS, CDR2 YFSETQ, per germline. The CDR3 consists of 14 residues. The CDR3 bases are TGCGCCAGCAGCTTGGCTGTGGGGGCCAATGAGCAGTTCTTC. Translation: CASSLAVGANEQFF.

This chain joins TRBV11-2 and TRBJ1-2; D is possibly TRBD1 (6 bases). Germline assignment: CDR1 SGHAT and CDR2 FQNNGV. This CDR3 has 14 amino acids. Trimming took off 5 bases at V and 9 bases at J, with 19 bases between the two ends. CDR3 protein: CASSLTQGSKRYTF. CDR3 bases: TGTGCCAGCAGCCTAACCCAGGGGTCTAAGCGCTACACCTTC. The variable domain in full, completed from reference TRBV11-2 and TRBJ1-2, reads EAGVAQSPRYKIIEKRQSVAFWCNPISGHATLYWYQQILGQGPKLLIQFQNNGVVDDSQLPKDRFSAERLKGVDSTLKIQPAKLEDSAVYLCASSLTQGSKRYTFGSGTRLTVV.

The chain joins TRBV7-2 to TRBJ1-5, with D unclear. Trimming took 5 bases from V and 3 from J, leaving 14 bases between them. This CDR3 contains 15 residues. Looked up from germline, CDR1 is SGHTA and CDR2 is FQGNSA. Here the CDR3 reads CASSPRPGDNQPQHF. Written as DNA, the CDR3 is TGTGCCAGCAGCCCCAGACCTGGGGACAATCAGCCCCAGCATTTT.

This chain connects TRBV4-2 to TRBJ1-1; TRBD1 matches 8 bases. CDR1 is LGHNA and CDR2 is YNFKEQ in the germline V gene. This CDR3 has 16 residues. J gave up 4 bases and V 4 bases, and 11 bases lay outside the gene matches. CDR3 in amino acids: CASSPYFGQGGTEAFF. The CDR3, as DNA: TGTGCCAGCAGCCCCTATTTTGGACAGGGCGGCACTGAAGCTTTCTTT.

The chain is built from TRBV29-1 and TRBJ2-2; 7 nucleotides align to TRBD1. The CDR3 runs 18 residues. Trimming took 4 bases from V and 0 from J; bases not matched to a gene: 14. The germline V gene encodes CDR1 SQVTM and CDR2 ANQGSEA. The CDR3 sequence: CSVGTPGQIFANTGELFF. CDR3 DNA: TGCAGCGTTGGCACCCCGGGACAGATATTCGCGAACACCGGGGAGCTGTTTTTT.

The chain combines TRBV7-9 with TRBJ1-1; no definite D call. From germline, CDR1 is SEHNR and CDR2 FQNEAQ (reference sequence). This CDR3 has 11 amino acids. Trimming removed 6 bases at V and 9 bases at J, with 11 bases between. The CDR3 spells CASRGSDQAFF. CDR3 in DNA: TGTGCCAGCAGAGGTTCTGACCAAGCTTTCTTT.

The V and J genes are TRBV10-1 and TRBJ2-5; 8 nucleotides agree with TRBD2. The CDR3 consists of 16 residues. Losses at the gene ends were 2 bases for V and 4 bases for J; bases not matched to a gene: 9. Germline values: CDR1 WNHNN, CDR2 SYGVQD (reference sequence). The CDR3 DNA follows: TGCGCCAGCAGTGAGGGACCGGGACTAGACCTAGAGACCCAGTACTTC. Its protein is CASSEGPGLDLETQYF.

This rearrangement joins TRBV7-2 to TRBJ2-1; TRBD1 matches 7 bases. V gave up 1 base and J gave up 13 bases; unmatched junction bases: 10. This CDR3 has 14 amino acids. Per the germline V gene, CDR1 is SGHTA and CDR2 is FQGNSA. CDR3 sequence reads: CASSLEGTASHQFF. As DNA, the CDR3 is TGTGCCAGCAGCTTAGAAGGGACAGCCTCACACCAGTTCTTC.

The chain uses TRBV3-1 (or the pseudogene TRBV3-2) and TRBJ2-1; a possible D gene is TRBD1 (6 bases). CDR1 is LGHDT and CDR2 is YNNKEL in the germline V gene (reference sequence). Trimming left V 4 bases short and J 5 bases short, with 18 bases between. The CDR3 spans 16 residues. The DNA for the CDR3 is TGTGCCAGCAGCCCCGATACAGGGTTTTTCGACAATGAGCAGTTCTTC. Its protein product is CASSPDTGFFDNEQFF.

V and J are TRBV4-2 and TRBJ1-2; no definite D call. The germline V and J ends were trimmed by 1 base and 6 bases, with 21 bases remaining between them. The germline gives CDR1 LGHNA, CDR2 YNFKEQ. The CDR3 contains 17 residues. DNA for the CDR3: TGTGCCAGCAGCCAAGGGTATAGTGTCTGGAGAGGAGATGGCTACACCTTC. Translation: CASSQGYSVWRGDGYTF.